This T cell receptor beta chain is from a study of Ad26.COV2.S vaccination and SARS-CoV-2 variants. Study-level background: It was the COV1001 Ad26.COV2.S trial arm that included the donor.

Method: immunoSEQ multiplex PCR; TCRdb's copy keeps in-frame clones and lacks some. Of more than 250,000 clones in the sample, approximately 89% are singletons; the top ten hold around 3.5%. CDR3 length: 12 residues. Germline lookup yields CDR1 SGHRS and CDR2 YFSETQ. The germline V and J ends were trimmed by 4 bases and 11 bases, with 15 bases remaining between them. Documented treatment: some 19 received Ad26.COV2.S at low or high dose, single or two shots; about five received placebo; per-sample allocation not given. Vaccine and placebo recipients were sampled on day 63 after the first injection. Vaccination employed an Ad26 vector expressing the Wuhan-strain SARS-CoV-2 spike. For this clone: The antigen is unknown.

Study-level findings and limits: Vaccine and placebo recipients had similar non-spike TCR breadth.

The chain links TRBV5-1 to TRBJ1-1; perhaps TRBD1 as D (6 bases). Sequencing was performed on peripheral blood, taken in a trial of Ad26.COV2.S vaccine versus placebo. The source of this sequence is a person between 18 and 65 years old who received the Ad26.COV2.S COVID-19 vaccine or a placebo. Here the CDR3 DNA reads TGCGCCAGCAGCAGGCAGGGGCAGGGGGCTTTCTTT. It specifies CASSRQGQGAFF.